This T cell receptor beta chain was sequenced during a study of blood T cell repertoires in COVID-19. The CDR3 is made up of 16 amino acids. J was trimmed by 7 bases and V by 0 bases; bases with no gene match: 4. Looked up from germline, CDR1 is LNHNV and CDR2 is YYDKDF (reference sequence). Some clones are missing from TCRdb's copy, which holds only in-frame ones; the method was immunoSEQ multiplex PCR. The sample has 80,000 or so clones, about 87% seen once. The source material was peripheral blood. The chain combines TRBV15 with TRBJ1-4; 11 bases are shared with TRBD1. This TCR came from a human donor in a cohort sampled during active COVID-19. This CDR3 reads CATSRDLDRGREKLFF. The CDR3, as DNA: TGTGCCACCAGCAGAGATTTGGACAGGGGGCGTGAAAAACTGTTTTTT.